This T cell receptor beta chain originates from a study of blood T cell repertoires in COVID-19. The CDR3 extends over 15 amino acids. V was pared by 4 bases and J by 7 bases, with 8 bases of the junction left unmatched. Germline V gives CDR1 MGHRA, CDR2 YSYEKL. TCRdb's table, derived via immunoSEQ multiplex PCR, lists solely in-frame clones and lacks some. The sample shows 500,000 to 600,000 clones, approximately 91% of them seen only once. The receptor was isolated from a woman in her fifties or sixties with COVID-19, enrolled during active disease. The source material was peripheral blood. V is TRBV4-1 and J is TRBJ2-1; 9 nucleotides match TRBD2. The CDR3 sequence is CASSRRAGGRNEQFF. CDR3 nucleotides: TGCGCCAGCAGCCGAAGAGCGGGGGGCAGGAATGAGCAGTTCTTC.